Below are 6 T cell receptor beta chains sequenced from a single sample in a study of blood T cell repertoires in COVID-19. Sequencing used immunoSEQ multiplex PCR; TCRdb keeps in-frame clones, though not all of them. The sample yields about 100,000 clones, roughly nine tenths seen once. Sequenced: peripheral blood. The receptor source for this set is a human donor in a cohort sampled during active COVID-19.

This rearrangement joins TRBV18 to TRBJ2-1; D is perhaps TRBD2 (8 bases). Germline assignment: CDR1 KGHSH and CDR2 LQKENI. This CDR3 contains 16 residues. V shed 3 bases and J shed 9 bases, with 21 bases lying between them. The CDR3 DNA reads as TGTGCCAGCTCACCCCGGAAAGGACTAGCAGGGGGTGAGCAGTTCTTC. It is translated as CASSPRKGLAGGEQFF.

The chain carries TRBV27 and TRBJ2-7, with 9 bases lining up with TRBD1. V lost 5 bases to trimming and J lost 3 bases; unmatched junction nucleotides: 5. CDR3 length: 14 amino acids. Germline V gene data show CDR1 as MNHEY and CDR2 as SMNVEV (reference sequence). In DNA form, the CDR3 reads TGTGCCAGCAGTCCCGGGACAGGGAACTACGAGCAGTACTTC. Translated: CASSPGTGNYEQYF.

The chain recombines TRBV27 with TRBJ2-5; 9 nucleotides match TRBD2. The CDR3 has 16 residues. The V segment lost 4 bases and the J segment 4 bases; nucleotides outside the gene matches: 10. Looked up from germline, CDR1 is MNHEY and CDR2 is SMNVEV (reference sequence). In DNA form, the CDR3 reads TGTGCCAGCAGTTCGGGACTAGCCCGAAGGGCAGAGACCCAGTACTTC. Protein sequence: CASSSGLARRAETQYF.

This rearrangement joins TRBV11-2 to TRBJ1-3, with 8 bases aligning to TRBD1. The CDR3 spans 16 residues. Germline trimming cut 3 bases from V and 3 bases from J; bases unmatched to any gene: 7. CDR1 and CDR2 (germline): SGHAT, FQNNGV. The CDR3 here is CASSLDQGALGNTIYF. DNA for the CDR3: TGTGCCAGCAGCTTGGACCAGGGGGCGCTTGGAAACACCATATATTTT.

V and J are TRBV4-3 and TRBJ2-1, with a tentative D call TRBD1 (5 bases). The CDR3 extends over 14 amino acids. V shed 4 bases and J shed 5 bases, with 12 bases lying between them. Germline CDR1 and CDR2: LGHNA and YSLEER. DNA of the CDR3: TGCGCCAGCAGCCCGACAGCTTTTGACAATGAGCAGTTCTTC. It translates to CASSPTAFDNEQFF.

V and J are TRBV18 and TRBJ2-2; TRBD2 is a possible D gene (6 bases). CDR1 is KGHSH and CDR2 is LQKENI in the germline V gene. The CDR3 is 17 residues long. The ends were cut back, 2 bases at V and 4 bases at J, with 17 bases in the middle. The CDR3 here is CASSPSPGFGGTGELFF. The CDR3 nucleotides are TGTGCCAGCTCACCAAGTCCAGGGTTCGGGGGCACCGGGGAGCTGTTTTTT.